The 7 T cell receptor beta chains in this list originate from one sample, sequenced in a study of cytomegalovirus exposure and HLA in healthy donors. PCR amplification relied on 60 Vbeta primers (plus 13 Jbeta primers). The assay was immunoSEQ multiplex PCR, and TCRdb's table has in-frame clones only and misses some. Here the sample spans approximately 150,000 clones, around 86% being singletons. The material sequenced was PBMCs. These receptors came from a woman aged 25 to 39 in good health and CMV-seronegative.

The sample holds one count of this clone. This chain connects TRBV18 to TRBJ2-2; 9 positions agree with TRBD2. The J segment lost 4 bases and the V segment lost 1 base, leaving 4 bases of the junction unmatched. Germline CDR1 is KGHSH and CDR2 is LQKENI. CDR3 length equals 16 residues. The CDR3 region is CASSPRPAGGTGELFF. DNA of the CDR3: TGTGCCAGCTCACCACGCCCAGCGGGGGGCACCGGGGAGCTGTTTTTT.

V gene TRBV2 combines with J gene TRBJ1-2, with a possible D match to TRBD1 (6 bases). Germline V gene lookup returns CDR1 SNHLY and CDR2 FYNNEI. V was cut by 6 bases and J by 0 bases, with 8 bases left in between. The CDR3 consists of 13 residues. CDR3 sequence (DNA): TGTGCCAGCAGAGGACAGCCTAACTATGGCTACACCTTC. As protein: CASRGQPNYGYTF. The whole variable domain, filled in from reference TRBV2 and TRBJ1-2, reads EPEVTQTPSHQVTQMGQEVILRCVPISNHLYFYWYRQILGQKVEFLVSFYNNEISEKSEIFDDQFSVERPDGSNFTLKIRSTKLEDSAMYFCASRGQPNYGYTFGSGTRLTVV.

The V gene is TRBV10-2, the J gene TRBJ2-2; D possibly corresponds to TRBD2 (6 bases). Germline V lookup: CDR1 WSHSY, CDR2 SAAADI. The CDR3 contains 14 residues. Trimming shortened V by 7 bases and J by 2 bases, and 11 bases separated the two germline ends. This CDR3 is CASTRDSNTGELFF. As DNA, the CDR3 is TGCGCCAGCACTAGGGACTCTAACACCGGGGAGCTGTTTTTT.

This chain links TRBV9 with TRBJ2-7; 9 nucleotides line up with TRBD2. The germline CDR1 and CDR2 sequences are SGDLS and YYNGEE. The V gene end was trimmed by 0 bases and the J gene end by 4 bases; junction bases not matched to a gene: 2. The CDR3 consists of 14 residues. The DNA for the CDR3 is TGTGCCAGCAGCGTAGGACTAGCGGAGTACGAGCAGTACTTC. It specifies CASSVGLAEYEQYF.

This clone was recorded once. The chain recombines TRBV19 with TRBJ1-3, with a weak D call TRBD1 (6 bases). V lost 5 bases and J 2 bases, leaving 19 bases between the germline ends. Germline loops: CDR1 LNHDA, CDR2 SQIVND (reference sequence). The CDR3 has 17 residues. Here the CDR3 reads CASSHGDGQRTGNTIYF. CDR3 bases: TGTGCCAGTAGTCATGGGGATGGACAGAGAACTGGAAACACCATATATTTT.

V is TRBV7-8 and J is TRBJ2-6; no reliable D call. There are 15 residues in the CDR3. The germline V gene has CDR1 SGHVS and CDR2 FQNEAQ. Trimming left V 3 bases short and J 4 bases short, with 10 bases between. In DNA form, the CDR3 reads TGTGCCAGCAGCTTCCTGAGGTCCGGGGCCAACGTCCTGACTTTC. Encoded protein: CASSFLRSGANVLTF.

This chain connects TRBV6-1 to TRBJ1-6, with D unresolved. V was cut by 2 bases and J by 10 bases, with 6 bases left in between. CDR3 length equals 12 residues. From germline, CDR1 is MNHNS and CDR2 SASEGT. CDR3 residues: CASSELYSPLHF. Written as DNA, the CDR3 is TGTGCCAGCAGTGAACTATACTCACCCCTCCACTTT.